The T cell receptor (beta chain) under discussion was sequenced for a study of CD8+ T cells in alopecia areata. Following RNA extraction, reverse transcription yielded cDNA that acted as the sequencing template. The assay was immunoSEQ multiplex PCR, and TCRdb's table has in-frame clones only and misses some. The sample yields over 150,000 clones, roughly 64% seen once. The V and J ends lost 1 base and 1 base respectively, with 11 bases between them. This CDR3 spans 15 amino acids. Germline loops: CDR1 SGDLS, CDR2 YYNGEE. Treatment described: oral pan-JAK inhibitor, 5-10 mg twice daily. Sequences were derived from CD4+ T cells sorted from blood, sampled at week 24, from a patient treated with tofacitinib. The clonotype comes from a human donor with alopecia areata. The chain combines TRBV9 with TRBJ2-5; D is unclear. Here the CDR3 reads CASSVLPSTQETQYF. In nucleotides, the CDR3 is TGTGCCAGCAGCGTATTGCCCTCGACCCAAGAGACCCAGTACTTC. Based on the CDR3 plus reference TRBV9 and TRBJ2-5, the full variable domain is DSGVTQTPKHLITATGQRVTLRCSPRSGDLSVYWYQQSLDQGLQFLIQYYNGEERAKGNILERFSAQQFPDLHSELNLSSLELGDSALYFCASSVLPSTQETQYFGPGTRLLVL.